This T cell receptor beta chain was recorded in a study of blood T cell repertoires in COVID-19. Per germline, CDR1 SGHTA and CDR2 FQGNSA. The CDR3 contains 13 residues. The germline V and J ends were trimmed by 5 bases and 0 bases, with 8 bases remaining between them. Sequencing was performed with immunoSEQ multiplex PCR; in TCRdb, only in-frame clones are kept and a portion is missing. The table shows approximately 210,000 clones, with approximately 85% occurring only once. The chain has TRBV7-2 and TRBJ2-7, with D possibly being TRBD1 (6 bases). This clonotype was obtained from a man in his forties or fifties who had recovered from COVID-19. Sequencing input: PBMCs or T cells enriched from blood (not recorded which). The CDR3 is CASSDRSSYEQYF. DNA of the CDR3: TGTGCCAGCAGCGACAGGAGCTCCTACGAGCAGTACTTC.